These 30 T cell receptor beta chains share one sample of origin, sequenced in a study of blood T cell repertoires in COVID-19. Clones were sequenced by immunoSEQ multiplex PCR, and TCRdb holds only the in-frame ones, with some missing. The sample shows 45,000 to 65,000 clones, around nine tenths of them seen only once. Sequenced: peripheral blood. These receptors were collected from a man aged 50 to 59 with acute or convalescent COVID-19.

This clone was detected only once. The V call is TRBV30, the J call TRBJ2-2; no clear D. CDR1 and CDR2 from the germline V gene are GTSNPN and SVGIG (reference sequence). The ends were cut back, 4 bases at V and 2 bases at J, with 2 bases in the middle. This CDR3 spans 11 amino acids. The CDR3 bases are TGTGCCTGGACAAACACCGGGGAGCTGTTTTTT. This sequence encodes CAWTNTGELFF.

This chain connects TRBV5-1 to TRBJ2-3; 7 nucleotides match TRBD2. Germline-derived CDR1 and CDR2 are SGHRS and YFSETQ. This CDR3 has 15 amino acids. With V trimmed by 1 base and J by 2 bases, 4 bases remained unmatched. CDR3 residues: CASSLPLATTDTQYF. Written as DNA, the CDR3 is TGCGCCAGCAGCTTGCCACTAGCGACCACAGATACGCAGTATTTT.

This chain links TRBV6-2 or TRBV6-3 with TRBJ1-5; no firm D call. In germline, CDR1 is MNHEY, CDR2 SVGEGT. V was shortened by 2 bases and J by 0 bases, with 5 bases between the two germline ends. CDR3 length equals 14 residues. The CDR3 loop is CASSYTVSNQPQHF. In DNA form, the CDR3 reads TGTGCCAGCAGTTACACAGTTAGCAATCAGCCCCAGCATTTT.

This clone was detected only a few times. The chain uses TRBV7-9 and TRBJ2-7; 11 nucleotides line up with TRBD1. CDR3 length: 15 amino acids. J was trimmed by 7 bases and V by 7 bases; bases with no gene match: 12. Germline V gene sequence: CDR1 SEHNR, CDR2 FQNEAQ (reference sequence). The CDR3 DNA is TGTGCCAGCACCCCCCCGGGACAGGGGGGTAGGGAGCAGTACTTC. Encoded protein: CASTPPGQGGREQYF.

This chain links TRBV5-4 with TRBJ2-1; possible D gene TRBD1, 5 bases. CDR3 size: 12 residues. Between the trimmed V and J ends, which lost 4 bases and 10 bases, there was a span of 12 bases. In germline, CDR1 is SGHNT, CDR2 YYREEE (reference sequence). As DNA, the CDR3 is TGTGCCAGCAGCCTCGGACACCCCGAGCAGTTCTTC. Its protein is CASSLGHPEQFF.

This chain joins TRBV11-3 and TRBJ2-1; 8 bases agree with TRBD1. Per the germline V gene, CDR1 is SGHNT and CDR2 is YENEEA. This CDR3 spans 14 amino acids. V trimming: 1 base; J trimming: 9 bases; junction bases outside the gene matches: 5. The CDR3 DNA reads as TGTGCCAGCAGCTTAGGCCCCACAGGGGGTGAGCAGTTCTTC. Translating gives CASSLGPTGGEQFF.

This chain uses TRBV7-2 with TRBJ2-1; 10 bases agree with TRBD2. From germline, CDR1 is SGHTA and CDR2 FQGNSA. The CDR3 is 15 residues long. With V trimmed by 5 bases and J by 2 bases, 3 bases remained unmatched. CDR3 residues: CASSPTSGTYNEQFF. CDR3 nucleotide sequence: TGTGCCAGCAGCCCAACTAGCGGGACCTACAATGAGCAGTTCTTC.

V and J are TRBV4-1 and TRBJ2-7; possible D gene TRBD1, 6 bases. This CDR3 spans 18 amino acids. Deletions cut 2 bases from V and 2 bases from J, with 22 bases between. Germline values: CDR1 MGHRA, CDR2 YSYEKL. The CDR3 region is CASSQSAVRGAKAYEQYF. The CDR3 DNA reads TGCGCCAGCAGCCAATCCGCGGTCAGGGGCGCCAAAGCCTACGAGCAGTACTTC.

This sequence joins TRBV6-5 and TRBJ1-2, with D hard to call. Germline V gene lookup returns CDR1 MNHEY and CDR2 SVGAGI. The V end lost 2 bases, the J end lost 9 bases, and 7 bases lay between the germline ends. CDR3 size: 11 residues. CDR3 sequence: CASSYANRYTF. The CDR3 DNA reads as TGTGCCAGCAGTTACGCGAACCGCTACACCTTC.

In this sample, this clone turned up once. This rearrangement joins TRBV5-1 to TRBJ1-2; D is possibly TRBD1 (5 bases). The CDR3 runs to 12 residues. Germline loops: CDR1 SGHRS, CDR2 YFSETQ. The V end was cut by 1 base, the J end by 8 bases, with 9 bases between. The CDR3 coding sequence is TGCGCCAGCAGCTTGACAGGTGAAGGCTACACCTTC. As protein: CASSLTGEGYTF.

The J gene is TRBJ1-2, the V gene TRBV2; a possible D gene is TRBD1 (6 bases). Germline V gene sequence: CDR1 SNHLY, CDR2 FYNNEI. V was clipped by 6 bases and J by 2 bases, with 13 bases between them. There are 14 residues in the CDR3. The CDR3 bases are TGTGCCAGCAGGGAGGGGGGGTTAAACTATGGCTACACCTTC. Amino acid sequence: CASREGGLNYGYTF.

This chain joins TRBV29-1 and TRBJ2-1, with 15 bases fitting TRBD2. Trimming at V came to 6 bases and at J to 3 bases, leaving 9 bases not matched to a gene. This CDR3 spans 17 amino acids. The germline CDR1 and CDR2 sequences are SQVTM and ANQGSEA. The CDR3 spells CSVPRTSGRAFYNEQFF. The CDR3 DNA reads as TGCAGCGTCCCACGGACTAGCGGGAGGGCCTTCTACAATGAGCAGTTCTTC.

This chain connects TRBV4-1 to TRBJ2-7; 8 bases map to TRBD1. The germline gives CDR1 MGHRA, CDR2 YSYEKL. The V and J ends lost 4 bases and 4 bases, in that order; junction bases with no gene match: 6. This CDR3 comprises 14 residues. CDR3 nucleotides: TGCGCCAGCAGCCGCCAGACAGGGGCGTACGAGCAGTACTTC. Translating gives CASSRQTGAYEQYF.

The CDR3 loop reads CAWEKTGVGTQYF. CDR3 DNA: TGTGCCTGGGAAAAGACAGGGGTGGGGACCCAGTACTTC. The chain couples TRBV30 to TRBJ2-5, with TRBD1 matching 8 bases. V gave up 5 bases and J gave up 7 bases; unmatched junction bases: 9. Germline V gene lookup returns CDR1 GTSNPN and CDR2 SVGIG (reference sequence). The CDR3 loop spans 13 amino acids.

This sequence joins TRBV12-3 or TRBV12-4 and TRBJ2-7, with a possible D match to TRBD1 (6 bases). The ends were cut back, 7 bases at V and 1 base at J, with 11 bases in the middle. CDR3 size: 13 residues. Here the CDR3 reads CASKTGVSYEQYF. CDR3 DNA sequence: TGTGCCAGCAAGACAGGAGTTTCCTACGAGCAGTACTTC.

V usage is TRBV5-1 and J usage is TRBJ2-7, with 9 nucleotides matching TRBD1. Germline lookup yields CDR1 SGHRS and CDR2 YFSETQ. The CDR3 extends over 14 amino acids. V dropped 4 bases and J dropped 4; count of bases not matched to a gene: 6. In nucleotides, the CDR3 is TGCGCCAGCAGCACAGGGGGCACTGGGTACGAGCAGTACTTC. Its translation is CASSTGGTGYEQYF. The variable domain in full, completed from reference TRBV5-1 and TRBJ2-7, reads KAGVTQTPRYLIKTRGQQVTLSCSPISGHRSVSWYQQTPGQGLQFLFEYFSETQRNKGNFPGRFSGRQFSNSRSEMNVSTLELGDSALYLCASSTGGTGYEQYFGPGTRLTVT.

The rearrangement uses TRBV19 and TRBJ1-5, with D maybe TRBD1 (5 bases). V was trimmed by 5 bases and J by 4 bases, leaving 9 bases between them. CDR1 is LNHDA and CDR2 is SQIVND in the germline V gene (reference sequence). The CDR3 spans 13 residues. DNA of the CDR3: TGTGCCAGTAGTGGGACTCTAAATCAGCCCCAGCATTTT. It codes for CASSGTLNQPQHF.

This rearrangement joins TRBV29-1 to TRBJ2-3; 8 nucleotides agree with TRBD2. The germline CDR1 and CDR2 sequences are SQVTM and ANQGSEA. The CDR3 contains 17 residues. V gave up 2 bases and J gave up 3 bases; unmatched junction bases: 13. The CDR3 coding sequence is TGCAGCGTTGAATATCGGGTCGGCGGGAGGACTACAGATACGCAGTATTTT. Its protein product is CSVEYRVGGRTTDTQYF.

The count of this clone is one. The chain employs TRBV19 and TRBJ2-2, with D perhaps matching TRBD2 (5 bases). Trimming removed 4 bases from V and 6 bases from J, with 9 bases in between. The CDR3 consists of 13 residues. From germline, CDR1 is LNHDA and CDR2 SQIVND (reference sequence). The CDR3 coding sequence is TGTGCCAGTAGTACGGGAACACCCGGGGAGCTGTTTTTT. Its translation: CASSTGTPGELFF.

The chain has TRBV19 and TRBJ1-5; 10 bases align to TRBD1. Trimming cost V 5 bases and J 5 bases; bases outside gene matches: 3. The V gene's germline CDR1 is LNHDA and CDR2 SQIVND (reference sequence). This CDR3 has 14 residues. CDR3 sequence (DNA): TGTGCCAGTAGTCGAGGGACAGGGGATCAGCCCCAGCATTTT. It is translated as CASSRGTGDQPQHF.

The genes are TRBV24-1 and TRBJ2-2; a weak D match, TRBD1 (6 bases). The CDR3 extends over 18 amino acids. The V end was cut by 3 bases, the J end by 3 bases, with 19 bases between. Germline V gene lookup returns CDR1 KGHDR and CDR2 SFDVKD. The CDR3 DNA follows: TGTGCCACCAGTGATCTAGTCCAGGGGTTTCTTGACACCGGGGAGCTGTTTTTT. As protein: CATSDLVQGFLDTGELFF.

This chain joins TRBV24-1 and TRBJ2-6, with a tentative D call TRBD1 (6 bases). The CDR3 has 17 residues. The ends were cut back, 2 bases at V and 0 bases at J, with 10 bases in the middle. Germline V gene data show CDR1 as KGHDR and CDR2 as SFDVKD. In nucleotides, the CDR3 is TGTGCCACCAGTGATTCGGGACACAGCTCTGGGGCCAACGTCCTGACTTTC. Translating it yields CATSDSGHSSGANVLTF.

CDR3 bases: TGTGCCAGCAGCCAAAGACAGGGACCCTACAATGAGCAGTTCTTC. Its protein is CASSQRQGPYNEQFF. V usage is TRBV3-1 (or the pseudogene TRBV3-2) and J usage is TRBJ2-7; 7 bases match TRBD1. The DNA matches TRBJ2-1 better at its end, which makes the J call doubtful. CDR3 size: 15 residues. Germline V CDR1 and CDR2: LGHDT, YNNKEL (reference sequence).

This clone was found once. The sample contains more than one DNA sequence encoding this CDR3. The chain is built from TRBV5-1 and TRBJ1-2; 8 bases match TRBD1. CDR1 and CDR2 (germline): SGHRS, YFSETQ. The CDR3 has 14 amino acids. V shed 3 bases, J shed 4 bases, and the junction held 5 bases outside the gene matches. Written as DNA, the CDR3 is TGCGCCAGCAGCTCAGGGGGCGCCGGCTATGGCTACACCTTC. Encoded protein: CASSSGGAGYGYTF.

The chain couples TRBV12-5 to TRBJ2-1, with 9 bases identical to TRBD1. The CDR3 totals 13 residues. Germline loops: CDR1 LGHNT, CDR2 FRNRAP. J lost 8 bases, V lost 6 bases, and 5 bases had no gene match. In nucleotides, the CDR3 is TGTGCTAGTGGACCAACAGGGGGCTATGAGCAGTTCTTC. Protein sequence: CASGPTGGYEQFF.

CDR3 protein: CASSVRDRGLTGELFF. CDR3 nucleotides: TGTGCCAGCAGCGTACGGGACAGGGGGCTCACCGGGGAGCTGTTTTTT. The chain recombines TRBV9 with TRBJ2-2; 12 nucleotides match TRBD1. Germline lookup yields CDR1 SGDLS and CDR2 YYNGEE. The length of the CDR3 is 16 residues. The trim removed 1 base at V and 4 bases at J, leaving 2 bases unmatched.

V is TRBV19 and J is TRBJ2-1, with 11 bases identical to TRBD2. Germline loops: CDR1 LNHDA, CDR2 SQIVND (reference sequence). This CDR3 is 15 amino acids long. Trimming cost V 6 bases and J 7 bases; bases outside gene matches: 8. CDR3: CASSQIAGGPNEQFF. In DNA form, the CDR3 reads TGTGCCAGTAGCCAGATAGCGGGAGGGCCTAATGAGCAGTTCTTC. Looking up the rest from reference TRBV19 and TRBJ2-1 gives the full variable domain: DGGITQSPKYLFRKEGQNVTLSCEQNLNHDAMYWYRQDPGQGLRLIYYSQIVNDFQKGDIAEGYSVSREKKESFPLTVTSAQKNPTAFYLCASSQIAGGPNEQFFGPGTRLTVL.

In its sample, this clone was seen once. The chain employs TRBV7-8 and TRBJ2-3; weak D call: TRBD2 (6 bases). This CDR3 contains 14 residues. Per the germline V gene, CDR1 is SGHVS and CDR2 is FQNEAQ. V dropped 6 bases and J dropped 2 bases, with 12 bases sitting between them. The CDR3 here is CASSFQRVTDTQYF. The CDR3 bases are TGTGCCAGCAGTTTCCAGCGGGTCACAGATACGCAGTATTTT. Using reference TRBV7-8 and TRBJ2-3 for the parts outside the CDR3, the full variable domain is GAGVSQSPRYKVAKRGQDVALRCDPISGHVSLFWYQQALGQGPEFLTYFQNEAQLDKSGLPSDRFFAERPEGSVSTLKIQRTQQEDSAVYLCASSFQRVTDTQYFGPGTRLTVL.

The gene calls are TRBV19 and TRBJ2-7; 10 positions agree with TRBD1. V lost 3 bases to trimming and J lost 3 bases; unmatched junction nucleotides: 5. The germline V gene encodes CDR1 LNHDA and CDR2 SQIVND (reference sequence). The CDR3 contains 15 residues. The CDR3, as DNA: TGTGCCAGTAGTATGGGGACAGGGGCCCTCTACGAGCAGTACTTC. This gives the protein CASSMGTGALYEQYF.

The V call is TRBV6-5, the J call TRBJ2-2, with TRBD1 matching over 7 bases. V gave up 4 bases and J gave up 4 bases; unmatched junction bases: 9. The germline gives CDR1 MNHEY, CDR2 SVGAGI. This CDR3 is 16 amino acids long. CDR3 amino acids: CASSFPTGLGTGELFF. The CDR3 DNA follows: TGTGCCAGCAGTTTCCCGACAGGGCTAGGCACCGGGGAGCTGTTTTTT.